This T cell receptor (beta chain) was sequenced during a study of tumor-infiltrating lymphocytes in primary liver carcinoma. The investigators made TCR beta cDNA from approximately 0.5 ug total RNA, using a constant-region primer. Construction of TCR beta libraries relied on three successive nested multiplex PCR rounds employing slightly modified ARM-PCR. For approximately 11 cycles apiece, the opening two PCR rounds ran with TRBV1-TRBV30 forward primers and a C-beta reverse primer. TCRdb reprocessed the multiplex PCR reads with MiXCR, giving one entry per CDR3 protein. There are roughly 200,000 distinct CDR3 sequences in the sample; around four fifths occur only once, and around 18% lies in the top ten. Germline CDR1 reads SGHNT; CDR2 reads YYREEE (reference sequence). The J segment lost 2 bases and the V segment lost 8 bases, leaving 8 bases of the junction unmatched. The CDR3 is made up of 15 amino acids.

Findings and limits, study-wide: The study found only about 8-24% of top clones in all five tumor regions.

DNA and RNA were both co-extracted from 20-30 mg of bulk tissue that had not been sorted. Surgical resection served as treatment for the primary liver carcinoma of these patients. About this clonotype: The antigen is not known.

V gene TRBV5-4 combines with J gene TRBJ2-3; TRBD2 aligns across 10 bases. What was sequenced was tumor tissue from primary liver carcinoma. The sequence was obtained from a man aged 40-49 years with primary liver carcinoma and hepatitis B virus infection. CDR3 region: CASNEGLAVTDTQYF. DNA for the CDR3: TGTGCCAGTAACGAAGGACTAGCGGTCACAGATACGCAGTATTTT.